What follows are 18 T cell receptor beta chains derived from one specimen sequenced in a study of T cell responses to AZD1222 COVID-19 vaccine (TCRdb year 2021). The time point tag for this specimen amounts to: baseline before first vaccination. The library was prepared using the immunoSEQ multiplex PCR assay. The table comes from immuneACCESS by way of TCRdb, which keeps in-frame sequences with V and J called. Part of the clones is missing from these tables; in studies checked, under half for an unresolved V gene and the rest for unknown reasons. The sample table records about 67,000 clones; approximately 80% of these occur just once. 21% of the sample belongs to the ten largest clones. This sample comprised peripheral blood, obtained on day 0 of AZD1222 vaccination. The receptors were sampled from an adult in good health.

The chain links TRBV2 to TRBJ2-3; 7 bases map to TRBD1. The J segment lost 2 bases and the V segment lost 7 bases, leaving 3 bases of the junction unmatched. Germline V gene sequence: CDR1 SNHLY, CDR2 FYNNEI. The CDR3 contains 13 residues. CDR3 DNA sequence: TGTGCCAGCATTGAGGGGGCCACAGATACGCAGTATTTT. Protein product: CASIEGATDTQYF.

The gene calls are TRBV18 and TRBJ1-1; TRBD1 might be the D (6 bases). V was shortened by 3 bases and J by 0 bases, with 11 bases between the two germline ends. The germline gives CDR1 KGHSH, CDR2 LQKENI. CDR3 length equals 15 residues. CDR3 bases: TGTGCCAGCTCACCGTTCCAGGGGATGAACACTGAAGCTTTCTTT. Protein product: CASSPFQGMNTEAFF.

There are a few counts of this clone. The chain combines TRBV7-3 with TRBJ2-3; 11 positions match TRBD1. The J segment lost 6 bases and the V segment lost 5 bases, leaving 16 bases of the junction unmatched. The germline gives CDR1 SGHTA, CDR2 FQGTGA. The CDR3 extends over 18 amino acids. The CDR3 coding sequence is TGTGCCAGCAGCCTAAAAAGCGGGACAGGGGGAGTATTGGATACGCAGTATTTT. As protein: CASSLKSGTGGVLDTQYF. Variable domain in full (rest from reference TRBV7-3 and TRBJ2-3): GAGVSQTPSNKVTEKGKYVELRCDPISGHTALYWYRQSLGQGPEFLIYFQGTGAADDSGLPNDRFFAVRPEGSVSTLKIQRTERGDSAVYLCASSLKSGTGGVLDTQYFGPGTRLTVL.

This clone was counted between two and nine times. The chain couples TRBV7-9 to TRBJ2-7; TRBD2 agrees at 10 bases. The CDR3 contains 12 residues. V trimming: 5 bases; J trimming: 8 bases; junction bases outside the gene matches: 3. The germline V gene has CDR1 SEHNR and CDR2 FQNEAQ (reference sequence). The CDR3 protein is CASSASGSQQYF. In DNA form, the CDR3 reads TGTGCCAGCAGCGCTAGCGGGAGTCAGCAGTACTTC.

V is TRBV19 and J is TRBJ2-5; TRBD2 matches at 8 bases. In germline, CDR1 is LNHDA, CDR2 SQIVND (reference sequence). With 3 bases clipped from V and 2 bases from J, the junction kept 5 bases outside the gene matches. This CDR3 is built from 15 residues. CDR3 DNA: TGTGCCAGTAGTATCAATTCGGGGGGGCAAGAGACCCAGTACTTC. Its protein is CASSINSGGQETQYF. Drawing the rest from reference TRBV19 and TRBJ2-5, the complete variable domain is DGGITQSPKYLFRKEGQNVTLSCEQNLNHDAMYWYRQDPGQGLRLIYYSQIVNDFQKGDIAEGYSVSREKKESFPLTVTSAQKNPTAFYLCASSINSGGQETQYFGPGTRLLVL.

This chain links TRBV5-1 with TRBJ1-6; 10 bases fit TRBD1. CDR3 length: 16 amino acids. The germline V gene encodes CDR1 SGHRS and CDR2 YFSETQ. Unmatched junction bases numbered 4, after V lost 0 bases and J lost 7 bases. CDR3 bases: TGCGCCAGCAGCTTGGTGGCGGGACAGGGGAATTCACCCCTCCACTTT. It codes for CASSLVAGQGNSPLHF.

The CDR3 sequence is CASSSQGAGTGELFF. For the CDR3, the DNA is TGTGCCAGCAGTTCTCAGGGGGCAGGCACCGGGGAGCTGTTTTTT. The J gene is TRBJ2-2, the V gene TRBV27, with 8 bases identical to TRBD1. Per the germline V gene, CDR1 is MNHEY and CDR2 is SMNVEV (reference sequence). Losses at the gene ends were 4 bases for V and 4 bases for J; bases not matched to a gene: 5. This CDR3 spans 15 amino acids.

V is TRBV28 and J is TRBJ2-6; TRBD2 matches at 12 bases. Germline V gene lookup returns CDR1 MDHEN and CDR2 SYDVKM. This CDR3 is built from 18 residues. Losses at the gene ends were 5 bases for V and 0 bases for J; bases not matched to a gene: 5. DNA of the CDR3: TGTGCCAGCAGTCAAGGACTAGCGGGGCTCTCTGGGGCCAACGTCCTGACTTTC. This translates into CASSQGLAGLSGANVLTF.

V usage is TRBV4-1 and J usage is TRBJ1-5; D is unresolved. The germline V gene has CDR1 MGHRA and CDR2 YSYEKL. Trimming took 0 bases from V and 5 from J, leaving 11 bases between them. This CDR3 has 15 amino acids. CDR3 DNA sequence: TGCGCCAGCAGCCAAGATGGGCAGAAGCATCAGCCCCAGCATTTT. Amino acids: CASSQDGQKHQPQHF.

The chain couples TRBV6-5 to TRBJ2-7; D is uncertain. This CDR3 has 12 amino acids. Trimming cost V 7 bases and J 4 bases, with 11 bases left between them. From germline, CDR1 is MNHEY and CDR2 SVGAGI. The CDR3 DNA sequence: TGTGCCAGCAAGACGGACGGGTACGAGCAGTACTTC. Translating gives CASKTDGYEQYF.

J is TRBJ2-3 and V is TRBV4-1, with 9 bases matching TRBD2. CDR1 MGHRA and CDR2 YSYEKL come from the germline V gene. The length of the CDR3 is 16 residues. V dropped 2 bases and J dropped 0; count of bases not matched to a gene: 3. CDR3 amino acids: CASSQNLAGSTDTQYF. In nucleotides, the CDR3 is TGCGCCAGCAGCCAAAACCTAGCGGGGAGCACAGATACGCAGTATTTT.

The rearrangement uses TRBV10-2 and TRBJ2-1, with D maybe TRBD1 (6 bases). This CDR3 has 14 amino acids. Germline lookup yields CDR1 WSHSY and CDR2 SAAADI. Trimming stripped 6 bases from V and 2 bases from J, with 11 bases between. The CDR3 DNA follows: TGCGCCAGCAGGGACAGAGTTACCTACAATGAGCAGTTCTTC. This gives the protein CASRDRVTYNEQFF.

The J gene is TRBJ2-3, the V gene TRBV11-3; TRBD1 matches 9 bases. Unmatched junction bases numbered 5, after V lost 3 bases and J lost 4 bases. The CDR3 sequence is 15 residues long. Germline V gene lookup returns CDR1 SGHNT and CDR2 YENEEA. CDR3 bases: TGTGCCAGCAGCTTTACAGGGGGCGCCTCAGATACGCAGTATTTT. It yields the protein CASSFTGGASDTQYF.

CDR3 in amino acids: CASRGGGLDGYTF. As DNA, the CDR3 is TGTGCCAGTCGAGGCGGTGGGCTGGATGGCTACACCTTC. V usage is TRBV19 and J usage is TRBJ1-2; D is ambiguous. Trimming left V 8 bases short and J 6 bases short, with 16 bases between. This CDR3 is 13 amino acids long. Germline V gene lookup returns CDR1 LNHDA and CDR2 SQIVND (reference sequence).

This clone turned up a few times. The CDR3 spells CASRPTEGGRTVGYTF. The CDR3 DNA follows: TGTGCCAGCAGGCCAACAGAAGGGGGAAGAACGGTAGGCTACACCTTC. V and J are TRBV3-1 (or the pseudogene TRBV3-2) and TRBJ1-2, with D maybe TRBD1 (6 bases). Germline-derived CDR1 and CDR2 are LGHDT and YNNKEL (reference sequence). The CDR3 totals 16 residues. The ends were cut back, 6 bases at V and 8 bases at J, with 25 bases in the middle.

The chain has TRBV4-3 and TRBJ1-3; 8 nucleotides align to TRBD1. CDR1 LGHNA and CDR2 YSLEER come from the germline V gene. The CDR3 spans 15 residues. V lost 5 bases and J lost 6; bases outside the gene matches: 9. CDR3: CASSNARTGSNTIYF. The CDR3 DNA reads as TGCGCCAGCAGCAACGCTAGGACAGGGTCAAACACCATATATTTT.

The rearrangement links TRBV3-1 (or the pseudogene TRBV3-2) to TRBJ1-2, with D perhaps matching TRBD1 (6 bases). Germline V gene sequence: CDR1 LGHDT, CDR2 YNNKEL (reference sequence). CDR3 length equals 14 residues. Trimming removed 2 bases from V and 4 bases from J, with 11 bases in between. DNA of the CDR3: TGTGCCAGCAGCCAACGGGCAGGGGTCTATGGCTACACCTTC. Translated, it gives CASSQRAGVYGYTF.

This chain joins TRBV29-1 and TRBJ1-5, with TRBD1 as a possible D gene (5 bases). The CDR3 runs 13 residues. V gave up 4 bases and J gave up 7 bases, with 14 bases separating them. The V gene's germline CDR1 is SQVTM and CDR2 ANQGSEA. The CDR3 nucleotides are TGCAGCGTTGTTACAGGTCAAGGACAGCCCCAGCATTTT. It yields the protein CSVVTGQGQPQHF.